This T cell receptor (beta chain) stems from a study of T cells after yellow fever vaccination. Findings and caveats of the study: A minor fraction of clonotypes spanned both CD4 and CD8 compartments. The bulk population could contribute abundant contaminating clonotypes to FACS-sorted repertoires. Clones from primary vaccination mostly reappeared after the booster (around 96% CD4, approximately 86% CD8).

This clonotype turned up a few times. As yet, its antigen is unknown. TCRdb called the 5' RACE reads again in MiXCR, with one record for every CDR3 protein. The top ten hold roughly a sixth of the sample, which has about 500,000 distinct CDR3 sequences, roughly a sixth seen once. V lost 0 bases, J lost 2 bases, and 12 bases lay in between. Germline values: CDR1 SEHNR, CDR2 FQNEAQ (reference sequence). The CDR3 has 16 amino acids. The material sequenced was PBMCs, taken about 5 days after the first yellow fever vaccination. The receptor was derived from a man younger than 30 who received the YFV17D yellow fever vaccine. This chain joins TRBV7-9 and TRBJ2-3, with a possible D match to TRBD2 (6 bases). This CDR3 is CASSLAQGGFTDTQYF. In DNA, the CDR3 is TGTGCCAGCAGCTTAGCGCAAGGAGGGTTCACAGATACGCAGTATTTT.